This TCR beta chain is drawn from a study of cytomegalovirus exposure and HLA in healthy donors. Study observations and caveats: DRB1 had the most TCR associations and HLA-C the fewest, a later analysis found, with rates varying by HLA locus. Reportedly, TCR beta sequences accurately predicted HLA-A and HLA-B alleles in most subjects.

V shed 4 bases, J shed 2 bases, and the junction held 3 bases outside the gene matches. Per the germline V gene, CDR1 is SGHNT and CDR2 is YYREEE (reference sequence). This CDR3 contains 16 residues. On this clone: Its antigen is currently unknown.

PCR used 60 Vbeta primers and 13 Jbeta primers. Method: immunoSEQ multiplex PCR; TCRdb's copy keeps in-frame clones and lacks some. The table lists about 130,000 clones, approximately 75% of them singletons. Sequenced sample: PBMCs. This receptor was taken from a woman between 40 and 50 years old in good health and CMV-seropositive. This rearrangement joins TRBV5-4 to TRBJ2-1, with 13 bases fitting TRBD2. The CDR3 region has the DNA TGTGCCAGCAGCGTGGGACTAGCGGGAACCTACAATGAGCAGTTCTTC. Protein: CASSVGLAGTYNEQFF.